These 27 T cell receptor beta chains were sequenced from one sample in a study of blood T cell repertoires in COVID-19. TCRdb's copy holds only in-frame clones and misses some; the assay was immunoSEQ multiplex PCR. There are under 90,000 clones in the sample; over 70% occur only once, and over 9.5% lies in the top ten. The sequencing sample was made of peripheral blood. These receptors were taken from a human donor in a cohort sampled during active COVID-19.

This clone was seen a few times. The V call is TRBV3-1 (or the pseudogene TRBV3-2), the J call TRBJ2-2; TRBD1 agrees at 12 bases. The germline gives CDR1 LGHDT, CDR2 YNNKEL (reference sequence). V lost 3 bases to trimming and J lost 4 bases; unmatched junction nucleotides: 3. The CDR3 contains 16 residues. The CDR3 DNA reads TGTGCCAGCAGCCACCGGGACAGGGGGCCCACCGGGGAGCTGTTTTTT. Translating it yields CASSHRDRGPTGELFF.

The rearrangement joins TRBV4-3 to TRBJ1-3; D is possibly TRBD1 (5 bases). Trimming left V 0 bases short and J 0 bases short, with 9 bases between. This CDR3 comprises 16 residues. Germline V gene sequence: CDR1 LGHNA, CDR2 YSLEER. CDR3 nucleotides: TGCGCCAGCAGCCAAGATTGGGGCAGCTCTGGAAACACCATATATTTT. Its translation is CASSQDWGSSGNTIYF.

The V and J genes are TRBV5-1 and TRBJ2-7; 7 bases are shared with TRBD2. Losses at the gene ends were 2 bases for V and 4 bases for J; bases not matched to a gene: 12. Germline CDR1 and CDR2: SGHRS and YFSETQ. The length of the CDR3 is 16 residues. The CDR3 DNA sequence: TGCGCCAGCAGCTTAGACGAGGGAGGGCCTAGTTACGAGCAGTACGTC. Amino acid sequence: CASSLDEGGPSYEQYV.

The CDR3 region has the DNA TGTGCCAGCAACCGAGGCGGGGCCTCCTACGAGCAGTACGTC. Protein product: CASNRGGASYEQYV. V and J are TRBV11-3 and TRBJ2-7, with a weak D call TRBD2 (6 bases). The CDR3 is 14 residues long. Germline V CDR1 and CDR2: SGHNT, YENEEA. V lost 7 bases and J 0 bases, leaving 13 bases between the germline ends.

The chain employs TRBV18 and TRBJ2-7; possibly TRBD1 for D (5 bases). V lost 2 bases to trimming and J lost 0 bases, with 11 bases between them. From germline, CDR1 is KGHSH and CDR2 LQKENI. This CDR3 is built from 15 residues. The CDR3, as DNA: TGTGCCAGCTCACCAGAGACAGTGAGCTCCTACGAGCAGTACGTC. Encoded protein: CASSPETVSSYEQYV.

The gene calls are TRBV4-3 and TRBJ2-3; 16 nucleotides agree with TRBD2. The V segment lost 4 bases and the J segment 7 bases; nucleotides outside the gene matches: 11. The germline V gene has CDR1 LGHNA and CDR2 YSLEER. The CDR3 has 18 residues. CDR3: CASSRGTSGGAGIYTQYF. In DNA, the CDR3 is TGCGCCAGCAGCCGCGGGACTAGCGGGGGGGCCGGTATCTATACGCAGTATTTT.

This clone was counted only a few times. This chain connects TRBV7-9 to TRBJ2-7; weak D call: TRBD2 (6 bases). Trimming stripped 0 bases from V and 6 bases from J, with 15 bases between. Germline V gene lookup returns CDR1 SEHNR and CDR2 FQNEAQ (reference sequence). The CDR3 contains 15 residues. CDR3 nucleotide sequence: TGTGCCAGCAGCTTAGCCGGACTGGCCGGGGGCGAGCAGTACTTC. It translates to CASSLAGLAGGEQYF.

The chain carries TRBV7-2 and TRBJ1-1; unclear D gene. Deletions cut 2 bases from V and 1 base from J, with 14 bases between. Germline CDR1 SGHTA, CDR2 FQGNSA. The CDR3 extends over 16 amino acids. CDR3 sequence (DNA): TGTGCCAGCAGCTTAAGAGGTACGACGGCGAACACTGAAGCTTTCTTT. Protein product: CASSLRGTTANTEAFF.

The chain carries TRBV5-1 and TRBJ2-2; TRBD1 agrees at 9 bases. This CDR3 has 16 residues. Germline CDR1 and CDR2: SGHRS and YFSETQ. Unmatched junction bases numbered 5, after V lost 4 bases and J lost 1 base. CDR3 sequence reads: CASSLSGQGNTGELFF. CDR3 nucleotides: TGCGCCAGCAGCCTATCGGGACAGGGGAACACCGGGGAGCTGTTTTTT.

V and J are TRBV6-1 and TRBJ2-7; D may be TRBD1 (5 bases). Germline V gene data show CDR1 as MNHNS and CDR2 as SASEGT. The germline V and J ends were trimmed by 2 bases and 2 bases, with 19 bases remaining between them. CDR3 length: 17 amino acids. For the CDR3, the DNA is TGTGCCAGCAGTGAAAATTATGACAGAATAAACCCCTACGAGCAGTACTTC. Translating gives CASSENYDRINPYEQYF.

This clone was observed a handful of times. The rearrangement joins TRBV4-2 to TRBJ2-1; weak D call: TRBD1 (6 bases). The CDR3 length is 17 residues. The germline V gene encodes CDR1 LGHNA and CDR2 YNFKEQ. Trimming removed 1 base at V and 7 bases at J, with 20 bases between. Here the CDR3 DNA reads TGTGCCAGCAGCCAAGGTCAGTCCAGGGGAATTGGGAATGAGCAGTTCTTC. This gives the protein CASSQGQSRGIGNEQFF.

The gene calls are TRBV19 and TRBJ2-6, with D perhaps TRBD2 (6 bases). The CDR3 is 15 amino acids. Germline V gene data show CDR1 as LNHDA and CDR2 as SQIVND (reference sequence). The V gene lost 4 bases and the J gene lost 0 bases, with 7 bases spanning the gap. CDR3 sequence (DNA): TGTGCCAGTAGTACCGGGGGCTCTGGGGCCAACGTCCTGACTTTC. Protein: CASSTGGSGANVLTF.

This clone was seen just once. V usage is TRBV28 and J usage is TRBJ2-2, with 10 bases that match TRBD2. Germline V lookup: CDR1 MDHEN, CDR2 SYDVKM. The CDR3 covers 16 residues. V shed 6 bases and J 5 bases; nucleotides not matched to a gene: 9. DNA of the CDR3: TGTGCCAGCAGGCGAGGGACTAGCGTCGGGACCGGGGAGCTGTTTTTT. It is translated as CASRRGTSVGTGELFF. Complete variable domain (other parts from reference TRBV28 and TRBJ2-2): DVKVTQSSRYLVKRTGEKVFLECVQDMDHENMFWYRQDPGLGLRLIYFSYDVKMKEKGDIPEGYSVSREKKERFSLILESASTNQTSMYLCASRRGTSVGTGELFFGEGSRLTVL.

As DNA, the CDR3 is TGTGCCAGCAGCTCCCTAGCGGGGGCTAGTAATGAGCAGTTCTTC. This gives the protein CASSSLAGASNEQFF. This chain joins TRBV3-1 (or the pseudogene TRBV3-2) and TRBJ2-1, with 10 nucleotides matching TRBD2. Trimming at V came to 5 bases and at J to 7 bases, leaving 8 bases not matched to a gene. The CDR3 is 15 residues long. From germline, CDR1 is LGHDT and CDR2 YNNKEL (reference sequence).

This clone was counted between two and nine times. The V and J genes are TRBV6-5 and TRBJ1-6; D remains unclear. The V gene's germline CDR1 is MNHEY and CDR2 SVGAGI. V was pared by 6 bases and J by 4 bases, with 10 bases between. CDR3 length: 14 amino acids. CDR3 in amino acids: CASRDIFYNSPLHF. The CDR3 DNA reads TGTGCCAGCAGAGACATTTTTTATAATTCACCCCTCCACTTT.

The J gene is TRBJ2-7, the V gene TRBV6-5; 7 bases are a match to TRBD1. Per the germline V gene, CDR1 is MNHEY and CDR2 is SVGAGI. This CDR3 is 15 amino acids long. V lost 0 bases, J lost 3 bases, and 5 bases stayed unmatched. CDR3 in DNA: TGTGCCAGCAGTTACTCGCCCGGGACAGACTACGAGCAGTACTTC. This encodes CASSYSPGTDYEQYF.

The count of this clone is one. In DNA form, the CDR3 reads TGCGCCAGCAGCTTGAGACAGGGCTCTGGGGCCAACGTCCTGACTTTC. Residues: CASSLRQGSGANVLTF. V usage is TRBV5-1 and J usage is TRBJ2-6; TRBD1 agrees at 7 bases. Germline CDR1 SGHRS, CDR2 YFSETQ. V was clipped by 1 base and J by 0 bases; unmatched bases: 1. The CDR3 has 16 amino acids.

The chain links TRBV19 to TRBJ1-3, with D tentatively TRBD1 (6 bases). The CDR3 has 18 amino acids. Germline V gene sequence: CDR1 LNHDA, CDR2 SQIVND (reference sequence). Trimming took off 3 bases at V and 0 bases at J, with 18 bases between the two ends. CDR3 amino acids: CASSMRGIQGASGNTIYF. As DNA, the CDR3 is TGTGCCAGTAGTATGAGGGGAATACAGGGAGCCTCTGGAAACACCATATATTTT.

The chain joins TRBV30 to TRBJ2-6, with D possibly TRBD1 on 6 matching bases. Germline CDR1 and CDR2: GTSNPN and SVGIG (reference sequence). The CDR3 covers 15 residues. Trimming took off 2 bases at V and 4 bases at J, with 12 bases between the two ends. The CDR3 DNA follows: TGTGCCTGGAGTCCCACAGGGTGGGGGGCCAACGTCCTGACTTTC. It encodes CAWSPTGWGANVLTF.

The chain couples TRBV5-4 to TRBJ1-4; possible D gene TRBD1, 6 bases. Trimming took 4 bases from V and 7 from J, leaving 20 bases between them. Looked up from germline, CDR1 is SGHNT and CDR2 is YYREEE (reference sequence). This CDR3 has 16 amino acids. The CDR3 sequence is CASSPDGGAGGEKLFF. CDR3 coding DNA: TGTGCCAGCAGCCCCGACGGGGGGGCAGGCGGTGAAAAACTGTTTTTT. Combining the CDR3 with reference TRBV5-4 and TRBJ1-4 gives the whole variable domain ETGVTQSPTHLIKTRGQQVTLRCSSQSGHNTVSWYQQALGQGPQFIFQYYREEENGRGNFPPRFSGLQFPNYSSELNVNALELDDSALYLCASSPDGGAGGEKLFFGSGTQLSVL.

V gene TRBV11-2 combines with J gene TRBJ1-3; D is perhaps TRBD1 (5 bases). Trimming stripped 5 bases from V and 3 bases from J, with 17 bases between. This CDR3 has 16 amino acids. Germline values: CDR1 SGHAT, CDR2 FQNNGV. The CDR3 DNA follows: TGTGCCAGCAGCCTGCGGGACGGTTCGAGTGGAAACACCATATATTTT. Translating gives CASSLRDGSSGNTIYF. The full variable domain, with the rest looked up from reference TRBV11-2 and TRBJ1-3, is EAGVAQSPRYKIIEKRQSVAFWCNPISGHATLYWYQQILGQGPKLLIQFQNNGVVDDSQLPKDRFSAERLKGVDSTLKIQPAKLEDSAVYLCASSLRDGSSGNTIYFGEGSWLTVV.

The CDR3 loop is CASSKDRAREQFF. DNA for the CDR3: TGCGCCAGCAGCAAAGACAGGGCTCGTGAGCAGTTCTTC. The V and J genes are TRBV5-1 and TRBJ2-1; 7 nucleotides match TRBD1. The junction had 7 bases not matched to a gene; V was cut back by 4 bases and J by 9 bases. CDR3 length: 13 amino acids. The germline V gene encodes CDR1 SGHRS and CDR2 YFSETQ.

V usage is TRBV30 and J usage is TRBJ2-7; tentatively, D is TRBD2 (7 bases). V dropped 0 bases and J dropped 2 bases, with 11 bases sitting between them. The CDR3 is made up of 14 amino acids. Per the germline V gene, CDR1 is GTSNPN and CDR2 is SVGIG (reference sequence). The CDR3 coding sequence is TGTGCCTGGAGTGTACGGGGGGCCGCCTACGAGCAGTACTTC. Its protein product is CAWSVRGAAYEQYF.

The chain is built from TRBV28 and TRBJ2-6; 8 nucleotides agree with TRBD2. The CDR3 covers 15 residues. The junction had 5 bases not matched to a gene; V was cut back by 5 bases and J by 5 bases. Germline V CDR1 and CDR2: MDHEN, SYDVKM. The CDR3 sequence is CASSKSGSRANVLTF. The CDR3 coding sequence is TGTGCCAGCAGTAAGAGCGGGAGTAGGGCCAACGTCCTGACTTTC.

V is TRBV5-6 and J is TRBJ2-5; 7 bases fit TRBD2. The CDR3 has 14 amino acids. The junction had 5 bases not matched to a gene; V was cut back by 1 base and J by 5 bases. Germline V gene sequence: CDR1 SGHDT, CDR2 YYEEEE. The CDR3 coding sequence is TGTGCCAGCAGCTTGAGCGGGGCGAGCGAGACCCAGTACTTC. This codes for CASSLSGASETQYF.

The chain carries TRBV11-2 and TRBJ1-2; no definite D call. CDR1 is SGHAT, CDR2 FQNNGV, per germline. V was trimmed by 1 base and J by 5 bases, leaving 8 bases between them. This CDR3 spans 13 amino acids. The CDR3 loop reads CASSLGPDYGYTF. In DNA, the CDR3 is TGTGCCAGCAGCTTAGGTCCAGATTATGGCTACACCTTC.

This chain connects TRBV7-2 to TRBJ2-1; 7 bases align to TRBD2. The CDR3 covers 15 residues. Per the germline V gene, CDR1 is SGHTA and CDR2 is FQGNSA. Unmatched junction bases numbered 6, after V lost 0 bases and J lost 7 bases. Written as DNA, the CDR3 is TGTGCCAGCAGCTTAGCGGGGGGAGGGTGGAATGAGCAGTTCTTC. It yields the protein CASSLAGGGWNEQFF.